This T cell receptor (beta chain) was recorded in a study of identical twins. Findings of the study overall: Recombination models fit unrelated individuals' TCR alpha sharing but underestimated twins'. Those out-of-frame alpha sequences shared by twins showed an excess of low generation probability. Its conclusions, products of cross-sectional statistical analysis, did not come from following the same donors.

V lost 7 bases to trimming and J lost 7 bases, with 32 bases between them. Per the germline V gene, CDR1 is MNHNS and CDR2 is SASEGT. The CDR3 covers 18 residues. TCRdb re-derived calls from the 5' RACE reads in MiXCR, one entry per CDR3 protein. The table lists some 1,600,000 distinct CDR3 sequences, about 32% of them singletons. As regards this clonotype: Its antigen remains unknown.

The genes are TRBV6-1 and TRBJ2-7; maybe TRBD1 (5 bases). Sequencing was performed on cord blood. The receptor's source is a newborn girl in good health. This chain's CDR3 is CASKSLGPALISYNEQYF. In DNA, the CDR3 is TGTGCCAGCAAGTCCCTGGGGCCGGCGTTAATCTCCTACAATGAGCAGTACTTC.